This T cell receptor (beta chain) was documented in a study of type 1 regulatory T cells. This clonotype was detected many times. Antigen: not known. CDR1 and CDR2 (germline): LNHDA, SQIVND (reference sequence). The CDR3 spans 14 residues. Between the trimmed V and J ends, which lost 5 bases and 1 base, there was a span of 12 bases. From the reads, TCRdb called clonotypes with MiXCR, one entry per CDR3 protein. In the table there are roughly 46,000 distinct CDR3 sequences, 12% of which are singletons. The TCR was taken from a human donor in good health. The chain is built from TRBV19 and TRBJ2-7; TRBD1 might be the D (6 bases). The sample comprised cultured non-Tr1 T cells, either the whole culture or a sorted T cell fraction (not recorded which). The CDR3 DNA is TGTGCCAGTAGTGTACAGGGAAGATCCTACGAGCAGTACTTC. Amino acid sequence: CASSVQGRSYEQYF.